This record covers a single TCR beta chain. Its matching antigen is unknown. This entry is derived from a study of cytomegalovirus exposure and HLA in healthy donors. Study context: The Caucasian-associated ancestry cluster contained about four fifths of the roughly 370 genotyped donors. Study results and limitations: A reported reduction in N-insertions relative to the roughly 710-donor mean was seen in an Asian-associated ancestry cluster in a later analysis.

The PCR contained 60 Vbeta and 13 Jbeta primers. Generated by immunoSEQ multiplex PCR, the TCRdb table keeps only in-frame clones and is missing some. The repertoire holds some 70,000 clones, with 75% to 80% as singletons. The germline gives CDR1 SGHRS, CDR2 YFSETQ. Trimming pared 4 bases from V and 1 base from J, leaving 8 bases between. This CDR3 region has 13 residues. Sequenced: PBMCs. This rearrangement joins TRBV5-1 to TRBJ1-1; maybe TRBD1 (6 bases). This TCR was sampled from a man aged 18 to 35 in good health and CMV-seropositive. DNA of the CDR3: TGCGCCAGCAGCGCGACAGGGAACACTGAAGCTTTCTTT. Its protein product is CASSATGNTEAFF. The whole variable domain, remainder taken from reference TRBV5-1 and TRBJ1-1, is KAGVTQTPRYLIKTRGQQVTLSCSPISGHRSVSWYQQTPGQGLQFLFEYFSETQRNKGNFPGRFSGRQFSNSRSEMNVSTLELGDSALYLCASSATGNTEAFFGQGTRLTVV.